Presented here are 27 T cell receptor beta chains from one specimen sequenced in a study of glioma-infiltrating T cells after dendritic cell vaccination. Time point noted: after dendritic cell vaccination, including at tumor progression/relapse. Sequencing was performed with immunoSEQ multiplex PCR; in TCRdb, only in-frame clones are kept and a portion is missing. Of about 87,000 clones in the sample, roughly four fifths were seen once. Specimen: blood, collected after dendritic cell vaccination. The source is a human donor with glioblastoma.

This chain uses TRBV5-6 with TRBJ1-2, with D unresolved. Looked up from germline, CDR1 is SGHDT and CDR2 is YYEEEE. The V end was cut by 0 bases, the J end by 3 bases, with 12 bases between. This CDR3 is built from 15 residues. The CDR3 spells CASSLVRAEDYGYTF. The CDR3 DNA reads TGTGCCAGCAGCTTGGTACGAGCGGAAGACTATGGCTACACCTTC.

The gene calls are TRBV7-9 and TRBJ1-2; D uncertain. The length of the CDR3 is 14 residues. The germline gives CDR1 SEHNR, CDR2 FQNEAQ (reference sequence). V was shortened by 9 bases and J by 2 bases, with 16 bases between the two germline ends. The CDR3, as DNA: TGTGCCAGTTCGTCATCTACAGTAAACTATGGCTACACCTTC. This gives the protein CASSSSTVNYGYTF.

The chain recombines TRBV5-1 with TRBJ2-3, with D maybe TRBD2 (5 bases). The CDR3 has 15 residues. The V end was cut by 0 bases, the J end by 2 bases, with 10 bases between. The germline V gene encodes CDR1 SGHRS and CDR2 YFSETQ. CDR3 DNA: TGCGCCAGCAGCTTGGTCCCGGGGAACACAGATACGCAGTATTTT. This gives the protein CASSLVPGNTDTQYF.

This chain uses TRBV11-2 with TRBJ1-4; D call uncertain. V gave up 5 bases and J gave up 6 bases, with 16 bases separating them. Germline CDR1 reads SGHAT; CDR2 reads FQNNGV. The CDR3 loop spans 15 amino acids. CDR3 sequence: CASSKNPQSDEKLFF. The CDR3 DNA sequence: TGTGCCAGCAGCAAAAATCCGCAGTCAGATGAAAAACTGTTTTTT.

The gene calls are TRBV2 and TRBJ2-1; maybe TRBD1 (6 bases). V dropped 8 bases and J dropped 4 bases, with 21 bases sitting between them. CDR1 SNHLY and CDR2 FYNNEI come from the germline V gene. This CDR3 has 16 residues. CDR3 in DNA: TGTGCCAGCTTCTTCGGACAGCCCTTTACTTACAATGAGCAGTTCTTC. This codes for CASFFGQPFTYNEQFF.

The rearrangement joins TRBV2 to TRBJ1-2; 9 nucleotides align to TRBD1. The CDR3 consists of 15 residues. V trimming: 8 bases; J trimming: 3 bases; junction bases outside the gene matches: 10. Per germline, CDR1 SNHLY and CDR2 FYNNEI. CDR3 protein: CASDLQGARDYGYTF. The CDR3 nucleotides are TGTGCCAGCGACCTACAGGGGGCGAGGGACTATGGCTACACCTTC.

Only one count was recorded for this clone. The chain links TRBV5-1 to TRBJ2-1; 10 positions match TRBD2. Trimming at V came to 4 bases and at J to 0 bases, leaving 4 bases not matched to a gene. The CDR3 spans 16 residues. Germline CDR1 SGHRS, CDR2 YFSETQ. This chain's CDR3 is CASSVLAGSSYNEQFF. CDR3 nucleotide sequence: TGCGCCAGCAGCGTACTAGCGGGGAGCTCCTACAATGAGCAGTTCTTC.

This rearrangement joins TRBV9 to TRBJ2-5, with 11 bases lining up with TRBD2. The DNA end favors TRBJ2-7, so the J call may be wrong. The CDR3 covers 15 residues. The germline CDR1 and CDR2 sequences are SGDLS and YYNGEE. CDR3 nucleotide sequence: TGTGCCAGCAGCGTCTCGGGACTAGCGGTAAACGAGCAGTACTTC. It encodes CASSVSGLAVNEQYF.

The J gene is TRBJ2-3, the V gene TRBV18; D gene ambiguous. V was cut by 1 base and J by 4 bases, with 18 bases left in between. In germline, CDR1 is KGHSH, CDR2 LQKENI. This CDR3 contains 17 residues. The CDR3 here is CASSPLQTDFASDTQYF. In DNA, the CDR3 is TGTGCCAGCTCACCACTCCAAACCGACTTTGCTTCAGATACGCAGTATTTT.

The rearrangement joins TRBV7-9 to TRBJ1-4; 9 positions agree with TRBD1. This CDR3 is built from 15 residues. V was pared by 5 bases and J by 7 bases, with 8 bases of the junction left unmatched. Per the germline V gene, CDR1 is SEHNR and CDR2 is FQNEAQ (reference sequence). The CDR3 sequence is CASSLLGTGSEKLFF. The CDR3 bases are TGTGCCAGCAGCCTCCTTGGGACAGGGAGTGAAAAACTGTTTTTT.

The chain couples TRBV18 to TRBJ2-1, with 12 bases that match TRBD1. V dropped 0 bases and J dropped 4; count of bases not matched to a gene: 10. Germline V lookup: CDR1 KGHSH, CDR2 LQKENI. CDR3 length: 19 residues. The CDR3: CASSPPWDRGLVWYNEQFF. DNA for the CDR3: TGTGCCAGCTCACCACCGTGGGACAGGGGGCTCGTCTGGTACAATGAGCAGTTCTTC.

The chain joins TRBV10-3 to TRBJ2-7, with 7 positions matching TRBD1. The V and J ends lost 5 bases and 2 bases, in that order; junction bases with no gene match: 9. This CDR3 region has 15 residues. CDR1 and CDR2 (germline): ENHRY, SYGVKD. Here the CDR3 DNA reads TGTGCCATCAGTCGAACCGGGACAGAGCCCTACGAGCAGTACTTC. This translates into CAISRTGTEPYEQYF.

The J gene is TRBJ1-6, the V gene TRBV25-1, with 7 positions matching TRBD1. Germline CDR1 and CDR2: MGHDK and SYGVNS. The trim removed 6 bases at V and 7 bases at J, leaving 6 bases unmatched. The CDR3 loop spans 14 amino acids. CDR3 in DNA: TGTGCCAGCAGGGGGACAGAGCTGAATTCACCCCTCCACTTT. This sequence encodes CASRGTELNSPLHF.

The chain recombines TRBV2 with TRBJ2-1, with 11 bases aligning to TRBD2. The CDR3 runs 15 residues. CDR1 SNHLY and CDR2 FYNNEI come from the germline V gene. With V trimmed by 7 bases and J by 10 bases, 12 bases remained unmatched. DNA for the CDR3: TGTGCCAGCAAAAAAGAGGTAGCGGGGGGGGTAGAGCAGTTCTTC. It is translated as CASKKEVAGGVEQFF.

This chain joins TRBV5-4 and TRBJ1-1; TRBD1 is a possible D gene (5 bases). The germline gives CDR1 SGHNT, CDR2 YYREEE (reference sequence). This CDR3 has 13 amino acids. The germline V and J ends were trimmed by 3 bases and 3 bases, with 9 bases remaining between them. The chain's CDR3 is CASSSGTHTEAFF. Here the CDR3 DNA reads TGTGCCAGCAGCTCCGGGACTCACACTGAAGCTTTCTTT. The full variable domain, with the rest looked up from reference TRBV5-4 and TRBJ1-1, is ETGVTQSPTHLIKTRGQQVTLRCSSQSGHNTVSWYQQALGQGPQFIFQYYREEENGRGNFPPRFSGLQFPNYSSELNVNALELDDSALYLCASSSGTHTEAFFGQGTRLTVV.

This clone was recorded a few times. The V and J genes are TRBV13 and TRBJ2-2; possible D gene TRBD1, 6 bases. Trimming cost V 5 bases and J 0 bases, with 13 bases left between them. The CDR3 spans 16 residues. Germline CDR1 PRHDT, CDR2 FYEKMQ (reference sequence). The CDR3 DNA sequence: TGTGCCAGCAGCCGAGGGGGAGCTGCGAACACCGGGGAGCTGTTTTTT. Protein: CASSRGGAANTGELFF.

The chain employs TRBV11-2 and TRBJ2-7, with D tentatively TRBD2 (5 bases). CDR1 is SGHAT, CDR2 FQNNGV, per germline. CDR3 length equals 14 residues. Trimming stripped 0 bases from V and 5 bases from J, with 11 bases between. This chain's CDR3 is CASSLEGPGDEQYF. The CDR3 region has the DNA TGTGCCAGCAGCTTAGAAGGCCCCGGGGACGAGCAGTACTTC. Filled out from reference TRBV11-2 and TRBJ2-7, the complete variable domain reads EAGVAQSPRYKIIEKRQSVAFWCNPISGHATLYWYQQILGQGPKLLIQFQNNGVVDDSQLPKDRFSAERLKGVDSTLKIQPAKLEDSAVYLCASSLEGPGDEQYFGPGTRLTVT.

The chain joins TRBV6-6 to TRBJ1-4; possible D gene TRBD1, 5 bases. V was shortened by 8 bases and J by 3 bases, with 7 bases between the two germline ends. The CDR3 is 12 amino acids. The V gene's germline CDR1 is MNHNY and CDR2 SVGAGI (reference sequence). The CDR3 DNA reads TGTGCCAGCTCGGGGGCTAATGAAAAACTGTTTTTT. Translation gives CASSGANEKLFF.

The CDR3 nucleotides read TGTGCCAGCAGCATCGACAGGGGAAACTATGGCTACACCTTC. Its translation: CASSIDRGNYGYTF. The V and J genes are TRBV7-2 and TRBJ1-2, with TRBD1 matching over 8 bases. The germline V gene encodes CDR1 SGHTA and CDR2 FQGNSA. The CDR3 has 14 residues. The junction had 4 bases not matched to a gene; V was cut back by 5 bases and J by 2 bases.

The J gene is TRBJ2-1, the V gene TRBV7-3, with 7 bases fitting TRBD2. Looked up from germline, CDR1 is SGHTA and CDR2 is FQGTGA. J lost 5 bases, V lost 3 bases, and 7 bases had no gene match. CDR3 length equals 15 residues. DNA for the CDR3: TGTGCCAGCAGCTTGTTAAGCGGGGCGAACAATGAGCAGTTCTTC. This translates into CASSLLSGANNEQFF.

The chain links TRBV10-3 to TRBJ1-2; TRBD1 aligns across 12 bases. This CDR3 region has 15 residues. The V gene's germline CDR1 is ENHRY and CDR2 SYGVKD. V lost 3 bases, J lost 2 bases, and 1 base stayed unmatched. CDR3 amino acids: CAISEGTGGNYGYTF. CDR3 nucleotide sequence: TGTGCCATCAGTGAAGGGACAGGGGGCAACTATGGCTACACCTTC.

In this sample, this clone turned up a few times. The chain carries TRBV6-1 and TRBJ2-2; 12 bases agree with TRBD2. The CDR3 runs to 15 residues. Germline V lookup: CDR1 MNHNS, CDR2 SASEGT. V shed 8 bases, J shed 3 bases, and the junction held 4 bases outside the gene matches. The CDR3 reads CASATSGGYTGELFF. CDR3 nucleotide sequence: TGTGCCAGCGCTACTAGCGGGGGGTACACCGGGGAGCTGTTTTTT.

The chain joins TRBV9 to TRBJ1-4; D remains unclear. The V end lost 4 bases, the J end lost 4 bases, and 11 bases lay between the germline ends. CDR1 SGDLS and CDR2 YYNGEE come from the germline V gene. CDR3 length: 14 residues. The CDR3 DNA reads as TGTGCCAGCAGCACGTGGGGAGGTAATGAAAAACTGTTTTTT. Translation gives CASSTWGGNEKLFF.

The genes are TRBV29-1 and TRBJ1-2; D gene ambiguous. Germline loops: CDR1 SQVTM, CDR2 ANQGSEA. The CDR3 covers 15 residues. Trimming took off 7 bases at V and 2 bases at J, with 20 bases between the two ends. The chain's CDR3 is CSGWATDLDNYGYTF. In nucleotides, the CDR3 is TGCAGCGGTTGGGCAACAGATCTTGACAACTATGGCTACACCTTC. Full variable domain (missing parts from reference TRBV29-1 and TRBJ1-2): SAVISQKPSRDICQRGTSLTIQCQVDSQVTMMFWYRQQPGQSLTLIATANQGSEATYESGFVIDKFPISRPNLTFSTLTVSNMSPEDSSIYLCSGWATDLDNYGYTFGSGTRLTVV.

This clone was seen only a few times. The genes are TRBV6-1 and TRBJ2-5; maybe TRBD1 (6 bases). Germline V lookup: CDR1 MNHNS, CDR2 SASEGT. Trimming removed 4 bases from V and 5 bases from J, with 17 bases in between. The CDR3 sequence is 15 residues long. CDR3 sequence (DNA): TGTGCCAGCAGTGTGGGCAGGCCGAGGGGGGAGACCCAGTACTTC. Its protein is CASSVGRPRGETQYF.

The chain uses TRBV5-1 and TRBJ1-1, with 10 bases matching TRBD1. The germline V gene has CDR1 SGHRS and CDR2 YFSETQ. V shed 3 bases and J 3 bases; nucleotides not matched to a gene: 8. This CDR3 contains 16 residues. CDR3 DNA sequence: TGCGCCAGCAGCTGGGGCCCCGGGACAGGGGACACTGAAGCTTTCTTT. Protein: CASSWGPGTGDTEAFF. The full variable domain, rest sourced from reference TRBV5-1 and TRBJ1-1, is KAGVTQTPRYLIKTRGQQVTLSCSPISGHRSVSWYQQTPGQGLQFLFEYFSETQRNKGNFPGRFSGRQFSNSRSEMNVSTLELGDSALYLCASSWGPGTGDTEAFFGQGTRLTVV.

This clone appeared a few times. The chain combines TRBV2 with TRBJ1-6; weak D call: TRBD1 (6 bases). From germline, CDR1 is SNHLY and CDR2 FYNNEI. This CDR3 comprises 14 residues. V shed 3 bases and J shed 11 bases, with 14 bases lying between them. The CDR3, as DNA: TGTGCCAGCAGTGAGGGGGCTGGAATTCCACCCCTCCACTTT. Encoded protein: CASSEGAGIPPLHF.